This TCR beta chain was profiled in a study of blood T cell repertoires in COVID-19 (dated by TCRdb to 2020 to 2021). Context from the whole study: Samples covering the acute and convalescent phases of COVID-19 were provided by collaborators in the United States, Italy and Spain. The material from the prospective study consisted of cDNA or gDNA derived from T cells, B-cell-depleted T cells, or PBMCs. The dataset comprised deeply sampled blood TCRbeta repertoires from subjects exposed to, actively infected with, or recovered from COVID-19. A freely available public database, intended as a resource for researchers studying the immune response to SARS-CoV-2, is where the repertoires were released. The samples were drawn from the first 160 participants of the ongoing ImmuneRACE study and from more than 1,000 subjects provided by 6 global collaborators. Nearly every sample came with metadata listing a de-identified subject ID, COVID-19 status, age in years and sex. HLA class I and class II types, where available, came from metadata supplied by the sample provider rather than from assay-based typing. The research as a whole found: The amount of clinical and demographic metadata varied by source and participant and was provided uncurated.

CDR1 MNHNY and CDR2 SVGAGI are derived from the germline V gene (reference sequence). From V the trimming removes 5 bases and from J it removes 4 bases, while the gene matches leave 15 bases of the junction unaccounted for. From cysteine to phenylalanine, the CDR3 is 18 amino acids long. Just CDR3 DNA is preserved here, 54 bases in frame from base 1. At one collaborating source in Seattle, patients were enrolled during active infection and were followed longitudinally through the course of disease. Whole blood was collected in K2EDTA tubes by collaborating institutions according to the institutions' own protocols. Collaborator samples were shipped for TCRbeta analysis as frozen whole blood, isolated PBMCs, or DNA extracted from either sample type. The immunoSEQ Assay, a bias-controlled multiplex PCR, was used to amplify TCRbeta CDR3 regions from genomic DNA. The paper's data handling went like this. The number of nucleated cells in each sample was estimated by amplification of reference gene primers within the assay. To quantify the absolute abundance of each unique TCRbeta CDR3 rearrangement, sequence reads were collapsed and filtered. Productive Simpson clonality was computed per sample as the square root of Simpson's diversity index over productive rearrangements. TCRdb stores this immuneACCESS table with in-frame sequences only. Part of the clones is absent; in the studies checked, under half of the shortfall reflects unresolved V genes, and no reason is known for the rest. That table is the source of V, J and clone size, and D and trimming were worked out from the DNA. For this sample there are roughly 310,000 clones; about 90% appear just once. Clones ranked in the top ten supply roughly 2.9% of the sample.

This clone was counted only a few times. Its antigen is not yet known. No base-level quality is on record; no much larger clone is a single base apart. The sample comprised peripheral blood. The TCR comes from a woman aged 30 to 39 with COVID-19, enrolled during active disease. The rearrangement combines TRBV6-6 with TRBJ2-1; 9 central nucleotides agree with TRBD2. The sequenced DNA is TGTGCCAGCAGTCAACAGGGGAGCGGGAGGACGACATACAATGAGCAGTTCTTC. Its amino acids are CASSQQGSGRTTYNEQFF.